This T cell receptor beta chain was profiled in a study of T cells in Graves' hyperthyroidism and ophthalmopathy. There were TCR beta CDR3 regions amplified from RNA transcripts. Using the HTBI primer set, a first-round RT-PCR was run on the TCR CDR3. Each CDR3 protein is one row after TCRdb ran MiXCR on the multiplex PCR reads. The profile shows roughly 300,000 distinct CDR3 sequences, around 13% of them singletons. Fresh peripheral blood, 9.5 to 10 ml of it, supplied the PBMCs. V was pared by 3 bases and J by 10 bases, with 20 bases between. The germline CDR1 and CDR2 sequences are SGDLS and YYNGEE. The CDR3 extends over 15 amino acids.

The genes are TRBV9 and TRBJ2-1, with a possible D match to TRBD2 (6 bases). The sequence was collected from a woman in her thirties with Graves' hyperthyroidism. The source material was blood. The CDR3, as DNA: TGTGCCAGCAGCGCCTCCCGGGAGTTGGTAGGGGAGCAGTTCTTC. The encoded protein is CASSASRELVGEQFF.